This T cell receptor (beta chain) was identified during a study of T cell responses to AZD1222 COVID-19 vaccine. The V gene end was trimmed by 7 bases and the J gene end by 2 bases; junction bases not matched to a gene: 6. Per the germline V gene, CDR1 is SNHLY and CDR2 is FYNNEI. There are 14 residues in the CDR3. The data were produced by immunoSEQ multiplex PCR, yet TCRdb's version contains in-frame clones alone and is incomplete. Among about 67,000 clones listed, under 90% were seen once. The chain has TRBV2 and TRBJ2-3; TRBD2 matches at 7 bases. The sample here was peripheral blood, taken 28 days after the second AZD1222 dose. The clonotype comes from an adult who received the AZD1222 COVID-19 vaccine. The DNA of the CDR3 is TGTGCCAGCAAAGTTGGGACTAACACAGATACGCAGTATTTT. Protein sequence: CASKVGTNTDTQYF.